One and the same sample provided the 10 T cell receptor beta chains below, sequenced in a study of OX40 agonist ivuxolimab in advanced cancers. The table came from immunoSEQ multiplex PCR; TCRdb's copy has only in-frame clones and leaves some out. Here the sample spans about 81,000 clones, roughly 80% being singletons. The starting material was CD4+ or CD8+ T cells sorted from blood, obtained in a trial of the OX40 agonist ivuxolimab. These receptors originate from an adult with an advanced solid tumor such as melanoma, head and neck, liver or kidney cancer.

This clone has just one count. This rearrangement joins TRBV4-2 to TRBJ2-2; D is unclear. Germline V gene lookup returns CDR1 LGHNA and CDR2 YNFKEQ. The V and J ends lost 1 base and 7 bases respectively, with 13 bases between them. The length of the CDR3 is 15 residues. The DNA for the CDR3 is TGTGCCAGCAGCCAAGCTACACCGGGCTTCGGGGAGCTGTTTTTT. This sequence encodes CASSQATPGFGELFF.

The gene calls are TRBV12-5 and TRBJ2-2; D uncertain. V dropped 2 bases and J dropped 2 bases, with 9 bases sitting between them. Germline V gene data show CDR1 as LGHNT and CDR2 as FRNRAP. The CDR3 contains 15 residues. The CDR3 loop reads CASGLSMGNTGELFF. The CDR3 bases are TGTGCTAGTGGTTTGTCCATGGGAAACACCGGGGAGCTGTTTTTT. Based on the CDR3 plus reference TRBV12-5 and TRBJ2-2, the full variable domain is DARVTQTPRHKVTEMGQEVTMRCQPILGHNTVFWYRQTMMQGLELLAYFRNRAPLDDSGMPKDRFSAEMPDATLATLKIQPSEPRDSAVYFCASGLSMGNTGELFFGEGSRLTVL.

This clone was recorded only once. This chain connects TRBV30 to TRBJ2-7; weak D call: TRBD1 (6 bases). V was cut by 0 bases and J by 6 bases, with 12 bases left in between. Germline V gene sequence: CDR1 GTSNPN, CDR2 SVGIG (reference sequence). The CDR3 has 13 amino acids. The CDR3 sequence is CAWSVTGSGEQYF. As DNA, the CDR3 is TGTGCCTGGAGTGTCACAGGGTCGGGCGAGCAGTACTTC.

The genes are TRBV5-4 and TRBJ2-5, with D perhaps matching TRBD1 or TRBD2 (5 bases each). This CDR3 contains 11 residues. CDR1 and CDR2 (germline): SGHNT, YYREEE (reference sequence). Trimming removed 1 base from V and 9 bases from J, with 7 bases in between. CDR3 nucleotide sequence: TGTGCCAGCAGCTTGATGGGGGCCCAGTACTTC. Amino acid sequence: CASSLMGAQYF.

This rearrangement joins TRBV19 to TRBJ2-5; D unclear. The CDR3 is 13 amino acids. The V end was cut by 6 bases, the J end by 2 bases, with 10 bases between. Looked up from germline, CDR1 is LNHDA and CDR2 is SQIVND (reference sequence). CDR3 protein: CASRKGLQETQYF. Written as DNA, the CDR3 is TGTGCCAGTAGAAAGGGTCTGCAAGAGACCCAGTACTTC.

The chain carries TRBV28 and TRBJ2-5, with 11 bases identical to TRBD2. The CDR3 totals 19 residues. With V trimmed by 4 bases and J by 2 bases, 15 bases remained unmatched. Germline-derived CDR1 and CDR2 are MDHEN and SYDVKM. CDR3 region: CASSSYRLAGSGQQETQYF. The CDR3, as DNA: TGTGCCAGCAGTTCCTACAGACTAGCGGGAAGTGGGCAGCAAGAGACCCAGTACTTC.

This clone showed up just a few times. V and J are TRBV28 and TRBJ1-5, with 8 positions matching TRBD1. CDR1 and CDR2 from the germline V gene are MDHEN and SYDVKM. CDR3 length: 13 residues. V was clipped by 8 bases and J by 4 bases; unmatched bases: 4. The CDR3, as DNA: TGTGCCAGCTTCCGGGACAGGAATCAGCCCCAGCATTTT. Translated: CASFRDRNQPQHF.

The V and J genes are TRBV11-2 and TRBJ2-3; the match to TRBD2 covers 13 bases. After removal of 7 bases from V and 3 bases from J, the junction contained 16 bases not matched to a gene. Germline assignment: CDR1 SGHAT and CDR2 FQNNGV. This CDR3 has 19 residues. The CDR3 bases are TGTGCCAGCATCCGATACCCCACTAGCGGGGGGGCAAGGACAGATACGCAGTATTTT. This translates into CASIRYPTSGGARTDTQYF.

The chain employs TRBV15 and TRBJ1-2; 7 nucleotides match TRBD1. CDR1 LNHNV and CDR2 YYDKDF come from the germline V gene (reference sequence). Unmatched junction bases numbered 2, after V lost 0 bases and J lost 4 bases. The CDR3 is 14 amino acids. CDR3 nucleotide sequence: TGTGCCACCAGCAGAGAAAGGGGGCCCTATGGCTACACCTTC. Protein sequence: CATSRERGPYGYTF. The complete variable domain, with remaining parts taken from reference TRBV15 and TRBJ1-2, reads DAMVIQNPRYQVTQFGKPVTLSCSQTLNHNVMYWYQQKSSQAPKLLFHYYDKDFNNEADTPDNFQSRRPNTSFCFLDIRSPGLGDTAMYLCATSRERGPYGYTFGSGTRLTVV.

This sequence joins TRBV27 and TRBJ2-1; possibly TRBD1 for D (6 bases). V lost 4 bases and J lost 3, with 10 bases in between. The CDR3 length is 14 residues. Germline V CDR1 and CDR2: MNHEY, SMNVEV (reference sequence). The CDR3 sequence is CASSSYRVYNEQFF. DNA for the CDR3: TGTGCCAGCAGTTCCTACAGGGTCTACAATGAGCAGTTCTTC.